This T cell receptor (beta chain) was identified during a study of CD8 T cells in Susac syndrome. Points from the study as a whole: The study recognized that the number of individuals in its TCR sequencing and HLA analysis was relatively small.

Concerning this clonotype: Its antigen remains unidentified.

CD8+ and CD4+ T cells taken from blood had their TCR beta sequenced. Stable or active relapsing-remitting multiple sclerosis, untreated and meeting revised McDonald criteria, defined the controls. Reverse transcription used roughly 0.45 to 1 ug RNA and random hexamers. An immunoSEQ multiplex PCR generated amplified TCR beta CDR3 products spanning 54 Vbeta and 13 Jbeta. TCRdb reprocessed the immunoSEQ multiplex PCR reads via MiXCR and lists one record per CDR3 protein. The sample comprises 300,000 or so distinct CDR3 sequences, around 92% of which are singletons, and roughly 0.07% rests with the top ten. Germline V gives CDR1 MNHEY, CDR2 SVGAGI. This CDR3 contains 14 residues. V dropped 7 bases and J dropped 1; count of bases not matched to a gene: 5.

The TCR comes from a human donor with multiple sclerosis. The rearrangement joins TRBV6-5 to TRBJ2-5, with 8 bases fitting TRBD2. Specimen: CD4+ T cells from PBMCs. Here the CDR3 DNA reads TGTGCCAGCACCGGCGGGGGGTTCCAAGAGACCCAGTACTTC. Protein product: CASTGGGFQETQYF.